This TCR beta chain was recorded in a study of cytomegalovirus exposure and HLA in healthy donors. Findings and caveats of the study: In a later analysis, compared with equally common non-associated chains, HLA-associated beta chains were more expanded.

With V trimmed by 3 bases and J by 8 bases, 3 bases remained unmatched. Looked up from germline, CDR1 is MDHEN and CDR2 is SYDVKM. The CDR3 has 12 amino acids. Comment on this clone: What it binds is not known.

A multiplex PCR was run with 60 Vbeta primers and 13 Jbeta primers. Clones were read by immunoSEQ multiplex PCR, and TCRdb kept only the in-frame ones, dropping some. Its listing shows roughly 70,000 clones. J is TRBJ1-2 and V is TRBV28; 7 bases line up with TRBD1. What was sequenced was PBMCs. The source of this sequence is a female donor in good health and CMV-seropositive. Here the CDR3 DNA reads TGTGCCAGCAGTTTCGGGACAGAGGGCTACACCTTC. Protein product: CASSFGTEGYTF.